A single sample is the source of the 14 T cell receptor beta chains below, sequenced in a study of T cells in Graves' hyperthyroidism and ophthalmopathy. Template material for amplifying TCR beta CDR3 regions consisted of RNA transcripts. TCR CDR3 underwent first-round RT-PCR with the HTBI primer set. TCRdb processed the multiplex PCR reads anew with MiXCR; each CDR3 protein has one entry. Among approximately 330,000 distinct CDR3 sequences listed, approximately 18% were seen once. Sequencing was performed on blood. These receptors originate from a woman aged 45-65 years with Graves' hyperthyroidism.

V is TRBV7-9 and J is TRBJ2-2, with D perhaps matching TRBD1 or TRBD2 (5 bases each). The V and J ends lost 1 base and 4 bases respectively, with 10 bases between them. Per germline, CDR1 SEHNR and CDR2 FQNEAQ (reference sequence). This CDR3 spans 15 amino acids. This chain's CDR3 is CASSLDSGATGELFF. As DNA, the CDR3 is TGTGCCAGCAGCTTAGATTCCGGGGCCACCGGGGAGCTGTTTTTT.

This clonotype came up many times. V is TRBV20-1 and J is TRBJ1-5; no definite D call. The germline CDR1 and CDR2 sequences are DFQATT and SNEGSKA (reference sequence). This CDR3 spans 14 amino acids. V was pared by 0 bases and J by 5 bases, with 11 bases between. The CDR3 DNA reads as TGCAGTGCTAGAGAGGGCAGAGTGCATCAGCCCCAGCATTTT. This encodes CSAREGRVHQPQHF.

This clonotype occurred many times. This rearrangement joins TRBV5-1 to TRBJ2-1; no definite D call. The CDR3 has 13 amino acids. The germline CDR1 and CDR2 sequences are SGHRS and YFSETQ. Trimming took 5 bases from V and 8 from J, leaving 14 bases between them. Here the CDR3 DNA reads TGCGCCAGCAGGTTCAGCCCGGGCGATGAGCAGTTCTTC. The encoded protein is CASRFSPGDEQFF.

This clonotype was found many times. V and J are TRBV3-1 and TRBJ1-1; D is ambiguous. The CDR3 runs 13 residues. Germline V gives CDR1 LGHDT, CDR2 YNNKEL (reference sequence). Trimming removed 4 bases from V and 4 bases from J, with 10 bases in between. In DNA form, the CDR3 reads TGTGCCAGCAGCCTGATTACGGGCACTGAAGCTTTCTTT. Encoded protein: CASSLITGTEAFF. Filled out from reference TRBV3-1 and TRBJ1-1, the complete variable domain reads DTAVSQTPKYLVTQMGNDKSIKCEQNLGHDTMYWYKQDSKKFLKIMFSYNNKELIINETVPNRFSPKSPDKAHLNLHINSLELGDSAVYFCASSLITGTEAFFGQGTRLTVV.

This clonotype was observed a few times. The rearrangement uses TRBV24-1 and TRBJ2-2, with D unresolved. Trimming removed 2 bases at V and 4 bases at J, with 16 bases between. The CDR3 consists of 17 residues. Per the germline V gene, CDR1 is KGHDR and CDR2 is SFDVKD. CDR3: CATSDSSRPESTGELFF. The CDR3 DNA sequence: TGTGCCACCAGTGATTCTTCTAGACCAGAGAGCACCGGGGAGCTGTTTTTT.

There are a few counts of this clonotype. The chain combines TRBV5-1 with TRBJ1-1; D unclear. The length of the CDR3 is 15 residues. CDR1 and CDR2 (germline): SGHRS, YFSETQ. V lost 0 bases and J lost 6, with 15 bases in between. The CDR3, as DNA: TGCGCCAGCAGCTTGGACAGCTCACGTACCCCTGAAGCTTTCTTT. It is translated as CASSLDSSRTPEAFF.

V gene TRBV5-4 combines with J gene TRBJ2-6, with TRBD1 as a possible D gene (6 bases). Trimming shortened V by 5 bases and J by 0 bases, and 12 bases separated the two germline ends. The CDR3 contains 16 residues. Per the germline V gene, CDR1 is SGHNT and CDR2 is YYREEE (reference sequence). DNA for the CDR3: TGTGCCAGCAGGCCTACAGGGTACTCTGGGGCCAACGTCCTGACTTTC. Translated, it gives CASRPTGYSGANVLTF.

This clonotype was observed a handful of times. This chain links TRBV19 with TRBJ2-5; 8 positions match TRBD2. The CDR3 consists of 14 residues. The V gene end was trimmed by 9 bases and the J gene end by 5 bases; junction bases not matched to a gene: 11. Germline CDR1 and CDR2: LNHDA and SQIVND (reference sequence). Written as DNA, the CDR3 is TGTGCCAGCCGCCTCTCAGGGACTAGGGAGACCCAGTACTTC. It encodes CASRLSGTRETQYF. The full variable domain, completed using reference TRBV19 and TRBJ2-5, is DGGITQSPKYLFRKEGQNVTLSCEQNLNHDAMYWYRQDPGQGLRLIYYSQIVNDFQKGDIAEGYSVSREKKESFPLTVTSAQKNPTAFYLCASRLSGTRETQYFGPGTRLLVL.

CDR3 nucleotide sequence: TGTGCCAGCAGCTCTCATAGCAATCAGCCCCAGCATTTT. It encodes CASSSHSNQPQHF. The V and J genes are TRBV11-2 and TRBJ1-5, with no clear D. This CDR3 comprises 13 residues. CDR1 is SGHAT and CDR2 is FQNNGV in the germline V gene. V lost 4 bases to trimming and J lost 0 bases, with 4 bases between them.

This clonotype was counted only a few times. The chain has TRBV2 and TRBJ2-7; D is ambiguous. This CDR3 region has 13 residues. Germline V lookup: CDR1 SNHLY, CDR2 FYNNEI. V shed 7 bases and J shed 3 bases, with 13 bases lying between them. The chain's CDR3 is CASKASFLYEQYV. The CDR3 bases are TGTGCCAGCAAGGCTAGTTTTCTCTACGAGCAGTACGTC.

The CDR3 DNA follows: TGTGCCAGCACTCCTGGGTCGTCCTATGGCTACACCTTC. Its translation is CASTPGSSYGYTF. The genes are TRBV27 and TRBJ1-2, with D hard to call. This CDR3 has 13 amino acids. Germline V gene lookup returns CDR1 MNHEY and CDR2 SMNVEV (reference sequence). V was cut by 7 bases and J by 4 bases, with 13 bases left in between.

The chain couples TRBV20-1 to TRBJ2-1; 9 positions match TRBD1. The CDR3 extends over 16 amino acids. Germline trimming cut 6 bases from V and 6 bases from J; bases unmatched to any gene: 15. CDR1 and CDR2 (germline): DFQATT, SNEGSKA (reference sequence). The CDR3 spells CSARSRTGANLNEQFF. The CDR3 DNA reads TGCAGTGCGAGATCTAGGACAGGGGCCAACCTCAATGAGCAGTTCTTC.

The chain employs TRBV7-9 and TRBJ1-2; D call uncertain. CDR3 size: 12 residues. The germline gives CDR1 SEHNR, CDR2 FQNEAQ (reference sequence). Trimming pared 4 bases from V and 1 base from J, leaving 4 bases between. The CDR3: CASSSSNYGYTF. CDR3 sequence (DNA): TGTGCCAGCAGCTCAAGTAACTATGGCTACACCTTC.

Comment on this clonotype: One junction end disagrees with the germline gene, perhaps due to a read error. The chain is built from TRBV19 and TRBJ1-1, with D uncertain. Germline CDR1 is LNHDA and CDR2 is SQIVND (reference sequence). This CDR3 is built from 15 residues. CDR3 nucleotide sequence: TGTGCCAGTAGCCTAATATCGGGGATGAACGCTGAAGCTTTCTTT. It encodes CASSLISGMNAEAFF. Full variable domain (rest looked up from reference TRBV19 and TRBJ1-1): DGGITQSPKYLFRKEGQNVTLSCEQNLNHDAMYWYRQDPGQGLRLIYYSQIVNDFQKGDIAEGYSVSREKKESFPLTVTSAQKNPTAFYLCASSLISGMNAEAFFGQGTRLTVV.